The 4 T cell receptor beta chains below come from one sample, sequenced in a study of early T cells in non-severe SARS-CoV-2 infection. Each CDR3 protein gets one entry after TCRdb re-called the 5' RACE reads with MiXCR. The sample comprises 40,000 to 55,000 distinct CDR3 sequences, approximately 13% of which are singletons, and approximately 10% rests with the top ten. Sequencing was performed on whole blood. These receptors originate from an adult who was a healthcare worker with PCR-confirmed SARS-CoV-2 infection or an uninfected control (not recorded which).

There are many counts of this clonotype. This rearrangement joins TRBV28 to TRBJ2-7, with a possible D match to TRBD2 (5 bases). Germline loops: CDR1 MDHEN, CDR2 SYDVKM. The CDR3 consists of 14 residues. The germline V and J ends were trimmed by 6 bases and 5 bases, with 17 bases remaining between them. CDR3 sequence reads: CASSQVGSRDEQYF. The CDR3 DNA sequence: TGTGCCAGCAGCCAGGTGGGGAGCCGGGACGAGCAGTACTTC.

The V and J genes are TRBV4-2 and TRBJ1-4; 7 nucleotides align to TRBD1. This CDR3 has 16 amino acids. CDR1 is LGHNA and CDR2 is YNFKEQ in the germline V gene. V lost 4 bases and J lost 0; bases outside the gene matches: 5. Here the CDR3 reads CASSLTQGATNEKLFF. In DNA form, the CDR3 reads TGTGCCAGCAGCCTAACCCAGGGGGCAACTAATGAAAAACTGTTTTTT.

This clonotype has a count of ten or more. This rearrangement joins TRBV6-5 to TRBJ1-1; 8 nucleotides agree with TRBD1. Germline V gene lookup returns CDR1 MNHEY and CDR2 SVGAGI. The CDR3 totals 15 residues. Losses at the gene ends were 5 bases for V and 0 bases for J; bases not matched to a gene: 5. CDR3 loop: CASSPRGHVNTEAFF. CDR3 coding DNA: TGTGCCAGCAGTCCCAGGGGGCATGTGAACACTGAAGCTTTCTTT.

This clonotype was found a few times. The gene calls are TRBV3-1 and TRBJ2-5; D not resolved. The CDR3 length is 12 residues. Trimming took off 1 base at V and 5 bases at J, with 5 bases between the two ends. The V gene's germline CDR1 is LGHDT and CDR2 YNNKEL (reference sequence). The CDR3 DNA reads as TGTGCCAGCAGCCAAGTAGGGGAGACCCAGTACTTC. Translated: CASSQVGETQYF.